This T cell receptor beta chain was sequenced in a study of cytomegalovirus exposure and HLA in healthy donors listed by TCRdb under 2017. Regarding the complete study: According to an earlier analysis of a few hundred of the donors, 200 million or so T cells yielded over 90 million unique TCR beta sequences and about 280 Gb of sequence data. The study combined high-throughput TCR immunosequencing, statistical association of individual TCRs with disease status, and machine learning to predict cytomegalovirus infection status. HLA typing included class I and class II loci at four-digit resolution. An early release that covered roughly 600 HLA-typed donors contained approximately 300 gigabases of sequencing data and tens of millions of unique TCR sequences. Among 398 genotyped donors of the cohort, an average of roughly 230,000 unique TCR beta nucleotide sequences was sequenced per donor, of which about 20% were non-productive. A later genetic analysis took genome-wide SNP genotypes for about 65% of the roughly 670 donors and used that subset as a discovery cohort. In the later analysis, no new phenotypic data were used to find candidate immune exposures; instead, reliance was placed on TCR beta sequences and their occurrence across donors. Typing coverage differed by locus: A, B, C, DRB1 and DQB1 were typed in about 620-630 donors, DQA1 in about 510, DPA1 in over 600, and DPB1 in 400 to 480. Donor age, sex, ethnicity and CMV serostatus were compiled alongside the repertoire data. The study profiled the T cell repertoires of 500 to 800 subjects by immunosequencing and related them to cytomegalovirus serostatus. Of the approximately 400 genotyped donors, 81% were placed in the genetic ancestry cluster associated with self-reported Caucasian donors. An earlier analysis of some 500 of the donors applied high-throughput TCR beta sequencing to assess whether each TCR beta V gene segment acted as functional or pseudogenic. Every repertoire in the discovery cohort had been generated on one and the same sequencing platform. A later analysis re-examined previously published TCR beta repertoires from around 670 donors and added high-resolution HLA genotyping to investigate patterns of TCR occurrence. Four to six DR-DQ haplotypes were handled as single units for association and clustering because linkage in the cohort was strong. The study aimed to test whether signatures of past pathogen exposure could be identified by cataloging public T cell receptors. A separate validation cohort of 100 to 150 different subjects was used in addition to the approximately 670-subject first cohort. The study at large found these results: A later analysis reported that several top co-occurrence clusters appeared linked to parvovirus B19, influenza, CMV and Epstein-Barr virus. Specific HLA alleles were associated with 16,951 TCR beta sequences at a false discovery rate of 0.05 in a later analysis. The classifier was reported to diagnose cytomegalovirus status with high specificity and sensitivity in both the original cohort and the validation cohort. Compared with the approximately 670-donor mean, donors in an Asian-associated ancestry cluster had fewer N-insertions in productive TCRs, according to a later genetic analysis. An association between a missense DCLRE1C variant and V-gene and J-gene trimming of TCR beta chains was found in a later genetic analysis and replicated in an independent cohort. In vitro tests confirmed that a few of the cytomegalovirus-associated TCR beta chains recognize cytomegalovirus antigens. According to a later analysis, TCR association rates differed among HLA loci, with DRB1 alleles showing the most associated TCRs and HLA-C alleles showing the fewest. Sequencing depth was assumed to be roughly uniform across donors in the presence/absence analyses, though that assumption may not hold. When HLA alleles, especially DR and DQ, strongly co-occurred, attributing TCR associations to individual alleles was difficult. Immune exposure information for the cohort was limited to CMV serostatus. A further reported finding was that TCR beta sequences accurately predicted the HLA-A and HLA-B alleles for most subjects in the first cohort. The study listed 150 to 200 TCR beta chains as associated with cytomegalovirus. This cohort had only TCR beta chains sequenced, and the lack of alpha or paired-chain data limited which features could be detected. HLA typing was unavailable for some donors at each locus, so association tests used only the typed subset. Correlated functional status among segregating V segments might reflect linkage disequilibrium, but an unknown experimental factor could not be ruled out. A later analysis found that most CMV-associated TCR beta chains appeared HLA-restricted, with HLA associations seemingly driven largely by CMV exposure. A later analysis found that HLA-associated TCR beta chains were more clonally expanded and had lower generation probabilities than equally common non-associated chains. Most TCR sequences were observed very rarely across donors, whereas some public TCRs were present in many individuals. The sequencing pipeline was judged likely to have produced a cluster of highly shared sequence variants as a technical artifact. The authors suggested that the approach could potentially be generalized to other disease states and immunological phenotypes. Broadly in line with IMGT annotations, most TCR beta V segments showed up in productive rearrangements about 87% or about 30% of the time in an earlier analysis of 450 to 600 of the donors. Because counts were too low, 15 to 20 rarely observed V segments, including chromosome 9 orphons, were excluded from the earlier analysis of a few hundred of the donors.

Libraries were made using the immunoSEQ multiplex PCR assay. For the multiplex PCR, a mixture combining 60 forward primers for TCR Vbeta segments and 13 reverse primers for TCR Jbeta segments was used. The CDR3 region of rearranged TCR beta genes was amplified from genomic DNA with a multiplex PCR assay. The Illumina HiSeq System was used to sequence the amplified TCR beta libraries as 87-base-pair reads. The study's processing was this. Across the 500 to 750 repertoires, a later analysis counted 80 million or so unique TCR beta chains, roughly 11 million of which were shared by at least two donors. A nearest-neighbor algorithm error-corrected the raw reads and collapsed the reads into unique sequences, merging closely related sequences to remove PCR and sequencing errors. To assign V, D and J gene segments, CDR3 sequences were aligned to IMGT reference sequences. Each retained sequence needed at least a six-nucleotide match to both a V gene segment and a J gene segment. Rearrangements were classified as productive when the CDR3 lacked stop codons and remained in frame with V and J, and all other rearrangements were classified as non-productive. CDR3 was defined by IMGT convention, running from the second conserved V-encoded cysteine to the conserved J-encoded phenylalanine. The earlier analysis of 587 of the donors excluded any sequence lacking an unambiguous match to a single V gene segment. An earlier analysis of fewer than 650 of the donors classified V segments as functional when productive rearrangements were above 56.7% and as segregating when the standard deviation between donors was above 5%. To diagnose cytomegalovirus status from the catalog of TCR beta chain sequences, a statistical classification framework was built. In a later analysis, TCR nucleotide sequences were compared against IMGT/GENE-DB human TR gene sequences so that V and J genes could be assigned. In a later analysis, CDR3 sequences and most-parsimonious VDJ recombination scenarios were assigned using the TCRdist pipeline. A later analysis defined each TCR beta chain by its CDR3 amino acid sequence plus V-gene family, and excluded reads lacking a unique V-gene family. As a way to deal with suspected cross-contamination and a sequencing artifact, a later analysis dropped more than 500 nucleotide sequences that were highly shared and had low generation probability. For each public chain, a later analysis derived a clonal expansion index from normalized ranks of inferred template counts within each repertoire. A later analysis computed generation probabilities with a VDJ recombination model fitted to out-of-frame rearrangements, and checked the results against IGoR. Hypergeometric tests were used in a later analysis to score TCR-TCR, TCR-HLA and TCR-CMV co-occurrence, with a repertoire-size bias correction applied to the TCR pairs. False discovery rates were estimated in a later analysis by permuting HLA or CMV assignments 20 times. In a later analysis, co-occurring TCRs were grouped with DBSCAN, and TCRdist sequence similarity was added when clustering was performed within HLA-allele-positive subsets. Repertoires with fewer than 30,000 or more than 120,000 public chains, plus five repertoires with anomalous nucleotide sharing, were excluded from co-occurrence clustering. Here the immuneACCESS table is served through TCRdb, limited to in-frame sequences with V and J called. Missing clones are a known gap in these copies; in checked studies unresolved V genes cover under half, and the rest lacks a known reason. V and J calls and clone size are copied from that table; D and trimming were computed from the DNA. This sample comprises more than 250,000 clones, about 90% of them detected only once. The ten largest clonotypes hold 2% to 3% of the sample.

The cohort consisted of 666 healthy bone marrow donors. Cohort members were all nominally healthy when sampled, although unrecorded immune exposures were likely present. The donor tested CMV seronegative, placing the donor among the approximately 400 seronegative members of the cohort. A peripheral blood sample was provided by each donor, and peripheral blood mononuclear cells were used for TCR beta sequencing. The Qiagen DNeasy Blood Extraction Kit was used to extract genomic DNA from the blood cell samples. In its sample, this clone was seen once. What this receptor recognizes is not known. No per-base quality is available; no much larger clone lies one base away. This clonotype was obtained from a woman aged 18-30 years in good health and CMV-seronegative. Sequences were obtained from PBMCs.

The nucleotides are TGTGCCAGCGCCCACGAGCGGCAGGACTCCTACGAGCAGTACTTC. It encodes CASAHERQDSYEQYF. The sequence is built from TRBV7-8 and TRBJ2-7; a tentative D call is TRBD2 (5 bases match). V was cut back by 8 bases and J by 0 bases, leaving a gap of 17 bases between them. Taken from cysteine to phenylalanine, the CDR3 has 15 residues. Left in the record is the CDR3 DNA by itself, 45 bases read in frame from the first base. The germline V gene specifies SGHVS as CDR1 and FQNEAQ as CDR2. Reference TRBV7-8 and TRBJ2-7 genes cover what lies past the CDR3, so the full variable domain is GAGVSQSPRYKVAKRGQDVALRCDPISGHVSLFWYQQALGQGPEFLTYFQNEAQLDKSGLPSDRFFAERPEGSVSTLKIQRTQQEDSAVYLCASAHERQDSYEQYFGPGTRLTVT.